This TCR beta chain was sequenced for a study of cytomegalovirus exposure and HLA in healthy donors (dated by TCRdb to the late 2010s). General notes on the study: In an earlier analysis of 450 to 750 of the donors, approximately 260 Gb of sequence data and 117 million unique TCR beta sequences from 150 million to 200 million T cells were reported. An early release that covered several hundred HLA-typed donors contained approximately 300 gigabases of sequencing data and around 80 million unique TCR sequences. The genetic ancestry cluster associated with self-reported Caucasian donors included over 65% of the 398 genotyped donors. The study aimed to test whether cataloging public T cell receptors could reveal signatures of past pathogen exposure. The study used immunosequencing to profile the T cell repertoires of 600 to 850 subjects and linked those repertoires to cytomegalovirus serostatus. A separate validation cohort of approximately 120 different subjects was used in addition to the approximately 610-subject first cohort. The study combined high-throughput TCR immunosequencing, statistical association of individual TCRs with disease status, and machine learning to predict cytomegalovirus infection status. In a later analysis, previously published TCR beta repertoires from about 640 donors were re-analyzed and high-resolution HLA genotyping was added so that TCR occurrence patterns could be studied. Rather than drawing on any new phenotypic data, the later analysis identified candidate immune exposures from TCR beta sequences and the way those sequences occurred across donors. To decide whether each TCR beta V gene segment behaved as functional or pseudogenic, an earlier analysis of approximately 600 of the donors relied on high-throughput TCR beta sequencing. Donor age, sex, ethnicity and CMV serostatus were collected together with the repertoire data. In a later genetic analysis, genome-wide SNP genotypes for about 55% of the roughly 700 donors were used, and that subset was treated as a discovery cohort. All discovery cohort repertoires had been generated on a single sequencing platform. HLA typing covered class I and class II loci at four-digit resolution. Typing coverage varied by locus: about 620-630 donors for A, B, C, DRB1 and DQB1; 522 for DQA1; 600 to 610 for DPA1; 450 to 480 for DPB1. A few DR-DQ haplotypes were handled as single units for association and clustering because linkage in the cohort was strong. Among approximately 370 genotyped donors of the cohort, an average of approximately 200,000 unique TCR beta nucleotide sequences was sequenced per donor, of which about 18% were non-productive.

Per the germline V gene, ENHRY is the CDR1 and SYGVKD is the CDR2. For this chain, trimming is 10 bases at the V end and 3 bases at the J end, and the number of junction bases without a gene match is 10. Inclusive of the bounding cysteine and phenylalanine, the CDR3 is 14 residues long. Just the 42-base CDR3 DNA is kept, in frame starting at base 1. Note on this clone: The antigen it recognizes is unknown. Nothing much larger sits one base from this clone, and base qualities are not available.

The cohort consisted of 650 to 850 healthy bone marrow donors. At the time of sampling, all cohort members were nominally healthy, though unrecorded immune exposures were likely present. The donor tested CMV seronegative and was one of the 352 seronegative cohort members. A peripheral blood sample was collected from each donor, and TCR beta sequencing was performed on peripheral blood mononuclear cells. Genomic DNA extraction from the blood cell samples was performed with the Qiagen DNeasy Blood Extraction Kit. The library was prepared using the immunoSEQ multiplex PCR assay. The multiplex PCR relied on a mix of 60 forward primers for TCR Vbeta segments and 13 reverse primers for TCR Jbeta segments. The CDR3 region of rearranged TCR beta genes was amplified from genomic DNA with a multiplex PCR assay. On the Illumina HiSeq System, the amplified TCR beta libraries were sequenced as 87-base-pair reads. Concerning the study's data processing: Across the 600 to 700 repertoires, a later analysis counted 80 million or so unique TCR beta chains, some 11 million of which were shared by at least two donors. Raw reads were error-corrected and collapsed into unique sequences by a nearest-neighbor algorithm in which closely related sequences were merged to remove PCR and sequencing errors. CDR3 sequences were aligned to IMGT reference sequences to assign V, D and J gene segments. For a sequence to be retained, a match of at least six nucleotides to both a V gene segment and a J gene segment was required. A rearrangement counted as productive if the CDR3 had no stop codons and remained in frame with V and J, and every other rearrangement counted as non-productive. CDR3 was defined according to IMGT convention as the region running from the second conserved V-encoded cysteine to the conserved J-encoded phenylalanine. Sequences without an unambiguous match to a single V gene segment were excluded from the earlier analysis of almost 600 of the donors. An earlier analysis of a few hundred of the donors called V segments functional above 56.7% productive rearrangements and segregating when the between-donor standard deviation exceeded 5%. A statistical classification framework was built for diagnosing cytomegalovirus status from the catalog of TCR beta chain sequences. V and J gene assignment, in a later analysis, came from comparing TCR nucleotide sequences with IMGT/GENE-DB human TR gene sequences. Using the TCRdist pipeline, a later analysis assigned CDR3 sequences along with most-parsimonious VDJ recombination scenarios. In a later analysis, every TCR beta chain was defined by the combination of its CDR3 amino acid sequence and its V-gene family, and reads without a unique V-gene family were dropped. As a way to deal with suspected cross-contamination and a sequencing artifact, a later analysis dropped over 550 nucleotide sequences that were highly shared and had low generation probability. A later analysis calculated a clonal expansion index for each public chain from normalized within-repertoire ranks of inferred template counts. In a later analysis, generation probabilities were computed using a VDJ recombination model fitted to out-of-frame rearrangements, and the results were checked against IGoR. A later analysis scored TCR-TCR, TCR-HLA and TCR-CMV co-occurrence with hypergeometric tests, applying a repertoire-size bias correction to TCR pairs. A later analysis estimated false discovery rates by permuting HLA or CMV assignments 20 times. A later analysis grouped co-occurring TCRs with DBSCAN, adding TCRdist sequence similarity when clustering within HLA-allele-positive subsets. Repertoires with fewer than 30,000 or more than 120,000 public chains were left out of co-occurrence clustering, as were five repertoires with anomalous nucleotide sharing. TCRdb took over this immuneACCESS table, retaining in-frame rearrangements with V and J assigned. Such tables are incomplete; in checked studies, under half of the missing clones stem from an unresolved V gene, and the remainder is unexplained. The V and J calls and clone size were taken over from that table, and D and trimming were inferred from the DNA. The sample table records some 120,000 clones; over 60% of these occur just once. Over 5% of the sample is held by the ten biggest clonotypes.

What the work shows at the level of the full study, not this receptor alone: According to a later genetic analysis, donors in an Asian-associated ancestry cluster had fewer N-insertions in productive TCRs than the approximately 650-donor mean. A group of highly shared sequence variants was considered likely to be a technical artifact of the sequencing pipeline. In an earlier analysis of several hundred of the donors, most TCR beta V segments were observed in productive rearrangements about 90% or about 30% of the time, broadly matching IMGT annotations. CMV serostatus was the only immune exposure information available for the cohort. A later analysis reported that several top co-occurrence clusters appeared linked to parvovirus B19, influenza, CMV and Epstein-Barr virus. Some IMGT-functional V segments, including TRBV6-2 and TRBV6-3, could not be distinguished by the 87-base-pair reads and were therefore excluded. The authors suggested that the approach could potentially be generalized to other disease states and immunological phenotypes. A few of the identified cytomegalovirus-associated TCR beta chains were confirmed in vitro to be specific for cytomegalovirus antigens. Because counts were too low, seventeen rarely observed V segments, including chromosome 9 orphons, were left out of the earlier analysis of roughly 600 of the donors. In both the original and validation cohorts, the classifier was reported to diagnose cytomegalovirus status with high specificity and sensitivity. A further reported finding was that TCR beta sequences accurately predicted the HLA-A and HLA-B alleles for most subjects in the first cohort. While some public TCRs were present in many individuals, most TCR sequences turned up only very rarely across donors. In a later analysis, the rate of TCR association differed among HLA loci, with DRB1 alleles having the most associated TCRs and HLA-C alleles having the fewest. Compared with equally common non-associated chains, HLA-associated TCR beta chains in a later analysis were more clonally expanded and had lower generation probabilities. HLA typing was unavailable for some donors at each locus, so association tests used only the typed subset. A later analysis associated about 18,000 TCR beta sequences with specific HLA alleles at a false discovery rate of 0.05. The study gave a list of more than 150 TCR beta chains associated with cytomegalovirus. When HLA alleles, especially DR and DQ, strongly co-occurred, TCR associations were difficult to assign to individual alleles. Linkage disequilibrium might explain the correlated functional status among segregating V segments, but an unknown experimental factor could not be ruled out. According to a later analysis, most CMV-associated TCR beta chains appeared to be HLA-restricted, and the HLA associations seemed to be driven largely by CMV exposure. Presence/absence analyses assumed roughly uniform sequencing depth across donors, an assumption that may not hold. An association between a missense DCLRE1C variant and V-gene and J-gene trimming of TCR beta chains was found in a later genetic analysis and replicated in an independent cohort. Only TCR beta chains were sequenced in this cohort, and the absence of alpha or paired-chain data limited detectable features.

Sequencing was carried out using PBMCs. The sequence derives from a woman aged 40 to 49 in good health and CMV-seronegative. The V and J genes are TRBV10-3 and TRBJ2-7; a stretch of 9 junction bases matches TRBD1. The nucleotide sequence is TGTGCCACGGCCCCGGGACAGGGACGCTACGAGCAGTACTTC. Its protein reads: CATAPGQGRYEQYF.